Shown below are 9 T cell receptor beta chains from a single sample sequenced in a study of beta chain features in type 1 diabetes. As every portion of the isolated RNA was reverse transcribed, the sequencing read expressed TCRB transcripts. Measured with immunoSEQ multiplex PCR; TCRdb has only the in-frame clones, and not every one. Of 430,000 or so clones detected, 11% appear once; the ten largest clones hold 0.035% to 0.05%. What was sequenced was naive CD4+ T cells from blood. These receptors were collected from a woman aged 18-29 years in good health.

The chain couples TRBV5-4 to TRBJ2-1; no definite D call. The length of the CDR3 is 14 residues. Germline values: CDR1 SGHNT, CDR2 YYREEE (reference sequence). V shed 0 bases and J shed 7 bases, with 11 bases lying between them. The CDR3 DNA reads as TGTGCCAGCAGCTTGGTTTCGGCGCGGAATGAGCAGTTCTTC. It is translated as CASSLVSARNEQFF.

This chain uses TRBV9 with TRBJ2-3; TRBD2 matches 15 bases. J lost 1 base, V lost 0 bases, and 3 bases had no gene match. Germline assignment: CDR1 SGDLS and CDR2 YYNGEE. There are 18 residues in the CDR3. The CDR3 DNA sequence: TGTGCCAGCAGCGTAGGGACTAGCGGGGGGGCCGGCACAGATACGCAGTATTTT. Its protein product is CASSVGTSGGAGTDTQYF.

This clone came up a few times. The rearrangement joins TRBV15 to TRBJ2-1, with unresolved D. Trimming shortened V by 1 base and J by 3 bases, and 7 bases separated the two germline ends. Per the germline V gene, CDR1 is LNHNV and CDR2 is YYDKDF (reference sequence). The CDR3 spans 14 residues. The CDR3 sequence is CATSRVASYNEQFF. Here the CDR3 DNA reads TGTGCCACCAGCAGAGTAGCTAGCTACAATGAGCAGTTCTTC.

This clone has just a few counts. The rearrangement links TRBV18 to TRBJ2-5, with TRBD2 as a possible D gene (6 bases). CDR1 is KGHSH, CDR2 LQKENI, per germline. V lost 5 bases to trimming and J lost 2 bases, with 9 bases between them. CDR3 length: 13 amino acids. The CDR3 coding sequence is TGTGCCAGCTCAAGGGGACTGCAAGAGACCCAGTACTTC. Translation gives CASSRGLQETQYF. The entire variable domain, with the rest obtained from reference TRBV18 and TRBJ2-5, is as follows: NAGVMQNPRHLVRRRGQEARLRCSPMKGHSHVYWYRQLPEEGLKFMVYLQKENIIDESGMPKERFSAEFPKEGPSILRIQQVVRGDSAAYFCASSRGLQETQYFGPGTRLLVL.

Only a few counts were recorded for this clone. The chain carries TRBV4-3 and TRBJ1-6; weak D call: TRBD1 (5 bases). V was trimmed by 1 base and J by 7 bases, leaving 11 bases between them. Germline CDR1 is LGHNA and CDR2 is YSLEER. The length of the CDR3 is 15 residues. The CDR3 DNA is TGCGCCAGCAGCCAAGGTCCGGGGCTAAATTCACCCCTCCACTTT. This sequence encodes CASSQGPGLNSPLHF.

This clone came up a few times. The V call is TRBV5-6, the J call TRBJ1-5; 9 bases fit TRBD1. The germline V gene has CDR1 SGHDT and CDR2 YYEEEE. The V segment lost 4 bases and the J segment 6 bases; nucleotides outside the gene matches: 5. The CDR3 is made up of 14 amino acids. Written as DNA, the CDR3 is TGTGCCAGCAGCCCGCTGGGACAGGGTCAGCCCCAGCATTTT. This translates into CASSPLGQGQPQHF.

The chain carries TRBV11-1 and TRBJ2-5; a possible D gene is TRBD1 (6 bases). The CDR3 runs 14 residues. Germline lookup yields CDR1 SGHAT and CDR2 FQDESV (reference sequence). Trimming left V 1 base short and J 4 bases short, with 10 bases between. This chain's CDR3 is CASSLGTGRETQYF. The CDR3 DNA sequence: TGTGCCAGCAGCTTAGGAACAGGGCGAGAGACCCAGTACTTC.

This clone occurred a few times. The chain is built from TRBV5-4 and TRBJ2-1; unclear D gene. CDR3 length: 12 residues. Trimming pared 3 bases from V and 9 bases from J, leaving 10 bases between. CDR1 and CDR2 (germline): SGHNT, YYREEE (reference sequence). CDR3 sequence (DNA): TGTGCCAGCAGCTCATCGGCGGCTGAGCAGTTCTTC. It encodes CASSSSAAEQFF.

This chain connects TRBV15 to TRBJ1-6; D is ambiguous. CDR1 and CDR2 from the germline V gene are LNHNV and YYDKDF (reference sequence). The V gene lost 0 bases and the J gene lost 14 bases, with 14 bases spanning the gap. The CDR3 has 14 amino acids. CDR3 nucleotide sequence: TGTGCCACCAGCAGAGATAGCCGGCCGCCGGCCCTCCACTTT. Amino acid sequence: CATSRDSRPPALHF.